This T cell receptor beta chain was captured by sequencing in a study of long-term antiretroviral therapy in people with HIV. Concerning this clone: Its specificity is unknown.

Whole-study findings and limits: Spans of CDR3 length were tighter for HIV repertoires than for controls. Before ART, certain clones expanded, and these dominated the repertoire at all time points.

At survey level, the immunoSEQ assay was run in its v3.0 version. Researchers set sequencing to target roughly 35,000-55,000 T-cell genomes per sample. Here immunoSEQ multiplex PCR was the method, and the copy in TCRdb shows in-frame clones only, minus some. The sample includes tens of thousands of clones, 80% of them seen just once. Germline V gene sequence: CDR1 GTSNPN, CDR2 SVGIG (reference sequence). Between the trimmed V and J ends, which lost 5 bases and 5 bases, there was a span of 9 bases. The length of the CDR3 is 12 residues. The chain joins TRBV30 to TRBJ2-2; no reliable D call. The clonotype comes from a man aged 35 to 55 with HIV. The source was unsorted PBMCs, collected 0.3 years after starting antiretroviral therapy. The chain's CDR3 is CAWGPVTGELFF. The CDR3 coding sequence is TGTGCCTGGGGTCCCGTGACCGGGGAGCTGTTTTTT.